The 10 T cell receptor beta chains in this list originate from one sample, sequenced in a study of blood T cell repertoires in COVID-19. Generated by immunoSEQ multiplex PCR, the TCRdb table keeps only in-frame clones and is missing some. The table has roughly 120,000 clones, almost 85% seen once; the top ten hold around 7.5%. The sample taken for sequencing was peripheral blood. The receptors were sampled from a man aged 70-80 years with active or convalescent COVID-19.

CDR3 in amino acids: CASIQGQATAIQYF. The CDR3 DNA reads as TGCGCCAGCATCCAGGGACAGGCTACGGCCATACAGTACTTC. The J gene is TRBJ2-7, the V gene TRBV23-1, with 8 bases that match TRBD1. TRBV23-1 is identified as an open reading frame with a role that is uncertain. Unmatched junction bases numbered 15, after V lost 7 bases and J lost 10 bases. The CDR3 loop spans 14 amino acids.

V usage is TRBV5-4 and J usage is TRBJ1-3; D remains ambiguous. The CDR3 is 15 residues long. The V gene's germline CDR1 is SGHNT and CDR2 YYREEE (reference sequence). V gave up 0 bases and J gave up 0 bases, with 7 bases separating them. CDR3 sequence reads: CASSLDLFSGNTIYF. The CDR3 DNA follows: TGTGCCAGCAGCTTGGATCTGTTCTCTGGAAACACCATATATTTT.

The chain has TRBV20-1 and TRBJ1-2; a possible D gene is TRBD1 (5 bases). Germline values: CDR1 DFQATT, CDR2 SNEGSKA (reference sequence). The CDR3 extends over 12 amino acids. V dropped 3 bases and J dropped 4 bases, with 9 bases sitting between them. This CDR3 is CSASLGGYGYTF. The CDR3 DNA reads TGCAGTGCTAGTTTGGGGGGCTATGGCTACACCTTC.

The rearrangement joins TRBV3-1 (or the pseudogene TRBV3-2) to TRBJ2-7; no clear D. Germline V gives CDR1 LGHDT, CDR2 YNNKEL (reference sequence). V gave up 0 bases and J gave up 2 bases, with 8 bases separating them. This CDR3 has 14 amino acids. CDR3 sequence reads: CASSQDGGTYEQYF. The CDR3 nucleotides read TGTGCCAGCAGCCAAGACGGCGGAACCTACGAGCAGTACTTC.

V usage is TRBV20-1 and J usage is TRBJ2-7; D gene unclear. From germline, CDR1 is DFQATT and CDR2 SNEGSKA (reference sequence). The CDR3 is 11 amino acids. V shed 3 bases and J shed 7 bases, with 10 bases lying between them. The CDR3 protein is CSARLLEEQYF. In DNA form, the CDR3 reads TGCAGTGCTAGGCTTCTAGAGGAGCAGTACTTC.

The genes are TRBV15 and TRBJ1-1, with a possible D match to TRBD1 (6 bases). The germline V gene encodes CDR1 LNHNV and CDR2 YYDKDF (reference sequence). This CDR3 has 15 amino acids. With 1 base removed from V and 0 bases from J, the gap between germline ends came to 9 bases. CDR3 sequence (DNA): TGTGCCACCAGCAGAGCACAGGGCATGAACACTGAAGCTTTCTTT. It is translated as CATSRAQGMNTEAFF. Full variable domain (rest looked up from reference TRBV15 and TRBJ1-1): DAMVIQNPRYQVTQFGKPVTLSCSQTLNHNVMYWYQQKSSQAPKLLFHYYDKDFNNEADTPDNFQSRRPNTSFCFLDIRSPGLGDTAMYLCATSRAQGMNTEAFFGQGTRLTVV.

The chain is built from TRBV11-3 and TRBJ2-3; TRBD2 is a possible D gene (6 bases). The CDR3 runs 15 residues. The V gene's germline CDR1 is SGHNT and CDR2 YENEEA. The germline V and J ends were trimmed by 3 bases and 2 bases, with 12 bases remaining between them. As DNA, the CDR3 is TGTGCCAGCAGCTTCGGGACTCGGGCCACAGATACGCAGTATTTT. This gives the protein CASSFGTRATDTQYF.

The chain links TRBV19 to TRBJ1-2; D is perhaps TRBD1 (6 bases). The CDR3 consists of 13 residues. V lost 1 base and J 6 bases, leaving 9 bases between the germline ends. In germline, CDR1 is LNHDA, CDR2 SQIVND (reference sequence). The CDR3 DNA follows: TGTGCCAGTAGTATAGGGGGGCGTAATGGCTACACCTTC. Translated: CASSIGGRNGYTF. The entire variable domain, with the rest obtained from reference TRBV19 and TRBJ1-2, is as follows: DGGITQSPKYLFRKEGQNVTLSCEQNLNHDAMYWYRQDPGQGLRLIYYSQIVNDFQKGDIAEGYSVSREKKESFPLTVTSAQKNPTAFYLCASSIGGRNGYTFGSGTRLTVV.

CDR3 coding DNA: TGTGCCAGCAGTGAATGGACTAGCGGGAGGACCTCTGGGGCCAACGTCCTGACTTTC. Translation: CASSEWTSGRTSGANVLTF. V is TRBV2 and J is TRBJ2-6, with 14 bases identical to TRBD2. The CDR3 has 19 amino acids. The germline V gene has CDR1 SNHLY and CDR2 FYNNEI. V gave up 2 bases and J gave up 0 bases; unmatched junction bases: 3.

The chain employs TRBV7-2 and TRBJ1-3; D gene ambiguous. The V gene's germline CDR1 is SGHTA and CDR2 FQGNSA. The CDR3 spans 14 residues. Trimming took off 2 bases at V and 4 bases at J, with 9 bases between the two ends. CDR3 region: CASSLLDTGNTIYF. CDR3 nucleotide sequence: TGTGCCAGCAGCTTATTAGACACAGGAAACACCATATATTTT.